The clone carrying this T cell receptor beta chain was counted at least ten times. Time point in this sample: patch test 1, 2 weeks after DPC sensitization. The treatment denotes: therapeutic diphenylcyclopropenone sensitization with weekly scalp DPC. V gave up 2 bases and J gave up 0 bases, with 5 bases separating them. The V gene's germline CDR1 is SGHKS and CDR2 YYEKEE (reference sequence). The CDR3 is made up of 14 amino acids. The sample comes from a study of human T cells and chemical hapten exposure. TCRdb ran MiXCR on the RACE reads and lists one entry per CDR3 protein. The sample holds about 380,000 distinct CDR3 sequences, roughly 4.8% seen once.

The origin of this receptor is a woman aged 45 to 65 with alopecia areata. Some clones in this sample may be carry-over from other donors' samples. The rearrangement joins TRBV5-5 to TRBJ2-2; no reliable D call. The sequencing here drew on whole blood, taken in connection with sensitization to the hapten diphenylcyclopropenone (DPC). The CDR3 DNA follows: TGTGCCAGCAGCTTATACACGAACACCGGGGAGCTGTTTTTT. Protein: CASSLYTNTGELFF.